This TCR beta chain was observed in a study of shared clonotypes between healthy human individuals. General observations from the study: Sharing across four donors was seen in 4% to 5% of naive CD4 clonotypes.

In the original processing: Junction-only immunoSEQ data arrived without quality scores, meaning filtering differed. The method was immunoSEQ multiplex PCR; TCRdb's version includes in-frame clones alone and lacks a portion of them. The V and J calls and clone size were taken over from that table, and D and trimming were inferred from the DNA. The sample includes around 700,000 clones, 60% to 80% of them seen just once. As to this clone: Its antigen remains unknown.

The TCR sequence derives from a woman aged 25 to 45 in good health. What was sequenced was memory CD4+ T cells sorted from blood. The subset was: CD45RA-negative fraction.

The CDR3 loop is CASSECRTGEGSNQPQHF. CDR3 in DNA: TGCGCCAGCAGTGAGTGTCGGACAGGGGAAGGAAGCAATCAGCCCCAGCATTTT. The chain carries TRBV10-1 and TRBJ1-5, with 9 bases fitting TRBD1. Germline V gene lookup returns CDR1 WNHNN and CDR2 SYGVQD (reference sequence). Trimming took 1 base from V and 1 from J; bases not matched to a gene: 8. This CDR3 spans 18 amino acids.